A single sample gave rise to the 22 T cell receptor beta chains below, sequenced in a study of T cell repertoires in cytomegalovirus infection. These receptors are not linked to any known antigen. Using its own MiXCR run on the reads, TCRdb lists one record per CDR3 protein. The sample contains 650,000 to 900,000 distinct CDR3 sequences, 25% to 30% of which appear only once. Sequenced material: cultured CD8+ T cells from PBMCs, taken from culture after CMV antigen stimulation. These receptor sequences come from a human donor in good health (CMV status not recorded). Some clones in this sample may be carry-over from other donors' samples.

V gene TRBV19 combines with J gene TRBJ2-3; D perhaps matches TRBD1 (5 bases). Trimming took 1 base from V and 2 from J, leaving 19 bases between them. Germline values: CDR1 LNHDA, CDR2 SQIVND (reference sequence). This CDR3 has 18 amino acids. The CDR3 DNA sequence: TGTGCCAGTAGTATAGTTGGGGCGACAATGGTTTTCACAGATACGCAGTATTTT. This codes for CASSIVGATMVFTDTQYF.

The genes are TRBV27 and TRBJ2-5; TRBD2 aligns across 8 bases. With V trimmed by 5 bases and J by 3 bases, 5 bases remained unmatched. The CDR3 contains 14 residues. The V gene's germline CDR1 is MNHEY and CDR2 SMNVEV (reference sequence). Here the CDR3 DNA reads TGTGCCAGCAGTGGTGGACTAGCCGAAGAGACCCAGTACTTC. This gives the protein CASSGGLAEETQYF.

This clonotype was recorded only once. The chain has TRBV6-5 and TRBJ1-3; weak D call: TRBD1 (6 bases). Per germline, CDR1 MNHEY and CDR2 SVGAGI. The CDR3 has 17 amino acids. The V gene lost 5 bases and the J gene lost 4 bases, with 21 bases spanning the gap. CDR3 sequence (DNA): TGTGCCAGCAGTGGGACCCATAGGGGGTTAAGCGGAAACACCATATATTTT. Encoded protein: CASSGTHRGLSGNTIYF.

The rearrangement joins TRBV29-1 to TRBJ2-1; D tentatively reads TRBD1 or TRBD2 (5 bases each). The V and J ends lost 4 bases and 2 bases respectively, with 6 bases between them. CDR1 and CDR2 from the germline V gene are SQVTM and ANQGSEA. The CDR3 sequence is 12 residues long. CDR3: CSVGDPYNEQFF. CDR3 coding DNA: TGCAGCGTTGGGGACCCCTACAATGAGCAGTTCTTC.

Many counts were recorded for this clonotype. This rearrangement joins TRBV10-3 to TRBJ2-3, with 8 bases aligning to TRBD1. The CDR3 runs to 15 residues. The germline V gene has CDR1 ENHRY and CDR2 SYGVKD. J was trimmed by 0 bases and V by 6 bases; bases with no gene match: 5. The CDR3 DNA sequence: TGTGCCATCAGCGGGACAGGCCTCAGCACAGATACGCAGTATTTT. Translated, it gives CAISGTGLSTDTQYF.

This clonotype appeared many times. V is TRBV7-2 and J is TRBJ2-3; 9 bases match TRBD2. Trimming at V came to 1 base and at J to 4 bases, leaving 3 bases not matched to a gene. CDR3 length: 15 amino acids. CDR1 SGHTA and CDR2 FQGNSA come from the germline V gene. In nucleotides, the CDR3 is TGTGCCAGCAGCTTAGAAAAGCGGGGGGCAGATACGCAGTATTTT. As protein: CASSLEKRGADTQYF.

The chain carries TRBV28 and TRBJ2-7; 7 bases are shared with TRBD1. Germline V CDR1 and CDR2: MDHEN, SYDVKM. CDR3 length: 16 residues. J lost 2 bases, V lost 11 bases, and 18 bases had no gene match. CDR3 amino acids: CACQGKGASATYEQYV. The CDR3 DNA reads as TGTGCCTGCCAAGGGAAGGGGGCTTCCGCGACCTACGAGCAGTACGTC.

This clonotype was seen only a few times. The rearrangement uses TRBV6-5 and TRBJ1-2; a weak D match, TRBD1 (6 bases). The germline V and J ends were trimmed by 6 bases and 8 bases, with 22 bases remaining between them. The CDR3 sequence is 15 residues long. The germline gives CDR1 MNHEY, CDR2 SVGAGI. CDR3 bases: TGTGCCAGCAGCTTATACCCAGGTTCCAGGGGCGGCTACACCTTC. This gives the protein CASSLYPGSRGGYTF.

This clonotype has at least ten counts. V usage is TRBV7-9 and J usage is TRBJ1-1; D might be TRBD1 (6 bases). Germline-derived CDR1 and CDR2 are SEHNR and FQNEAQ (reference sequence). V was clipped by 4 bases and J by 6 bases, with 12 bases between them. This CDR3 is built from 13 residues. The CDR3 region is CASSSTGYPEAFF. The CDR3 DNA sequence: TGTGCCAGCAGCTCTACAGGGTACCCTGAAGCTTTCTTT. Filled out from reference TRBV7-9 and TRBJ1-1, the complete variable domain reads DTGVSQNPRHKITKRGQNVTFRCDPISEHNRLYWYRQTLGQGPEFLTYFQNEAQLEKSRLLSDRFSAERPKGSFSTLEIQRTEQGDSAMYLCASSSTGYPEAFFGQGTRLTVV.

J is TRBJ1-2 and V is TRBV5-1; possibly TRBD1 for D (5 bases). Trimming pared 1 base from V and 2 bases from J, leaving 15 bases between. Germline CDR1 is SGHRS and CDR2 is YFSETQ. CDR3 length equals 16 residues. The CDR3 sequence is CASSLTGGALNYGYTF. CDR3 sequence (DNA): TGCGCCAGCAGCTTGACAGGCGGTGCCCTCAACTATGGCTACACCTTC.

The chain joins TRBV20-1 to TRBJ2-7; D is uncertain. Germline V gives CDR1 DFQATT, CDR2 SNEGSKA (reference sequence). V dropped 0 bases and J dropped 3 bases, with 3 bases sitting between them. The CDR3 sequence is 11 residues long. The CDR3 nucleotides read TGCAGTGCTAGAGACTTCTACGAGCAGTACTTC. It specifies CSARDFYEQYF.

This clonotype was seen at least ten times. The chain is built from TRBV20-1 and TRBJ2-1; 12 nucleotides align to TRBD2. CDR3 length: 14 residues. Trimming removed 3 bases from V and 8 bases from J; junction bases left unmatched: 5. Germline CDR1 is DFQATT and CDR2 is SNEGSKA (reference sequence). The CDR3 bases are TGCAGTGCTAGGCCTAGCGGGGGGGCGGATGAGCAGTTCTTC. It codes for CSARPSGGADEQFF.

The rearrangement links TRBV6-5 to TRBJ1-1; D is perhaps TRBD1 (5 bases). This CDR3 contains 18 residues. CDR1 is MNHEY and CDR2 is SVGAGI in the germline V gene. Trimming cost V 0 bases and J 4 bases, with 21 bases left between them. The CDR3 reads CASSYSGGTGPYGTEAFF. The DNA of the CDR3 is TGTGCCAGCAGTTACTCGGGAGGCACAGGTCCTTACGGCACTGAAGCTTTCTTT.

This clonotype has more than one count but fewer than ten. V gene TRBV4-3 combines with J gene TRBJ2-1, with D perhaps matching TRBD2 (7 bases). With 0 bases removed from V and 1 base from J, the gap between germline ends came to 16 bases. This CDR3 has 18 residues. CDR1 and CDR2 from the germline V gene are LGHNA and YSLEER. The DNA of the CDR3 is TGCGCCAGCAGCCAAGATTCCGCAGGGGAGGGATCCTACAATGAGCAGTTCTTC. Its translation: CASSQDSAGEGSYNEQFF.

V and J are TRBV27 and TRBJ1-3, with a tentative D call TRBD1 (6 bases). With 0 bases removed from V and 3 bases from J, the gap between germline ends came to 6 bases. The germline gives CDR1 MNHEY, CDR2 SMNVEV (reference sequence). The CDR3 has 14 amino acids. The CDR3 DNA follows: TGTGCCAGCAGTTTATCCAGGGGTGGAAACACCATATATTTT. Its protein product is CASSLSRGGNTIYF.

This clonotype has a handful of counts. The V gene is TRBV6-6, the J gene TRBJ2-7, with D tentatively TRBD1 (5 bases). V lost 7 bases and J 7 bases, leaving 26 bases between the germline ends. Per the germline V gene, CDR1 is MNHNY and CDR2 is SVGAGI (reference sequence). The CDR3 sequence is 16 residues long. CDR3 sequence: CASTSRWGRVSVEQYV. The CDR3 nucleotides are TGTGCCAGCACCTCCCGGTGGGGCAGGGTCAGTGTTGAGCAGTACGTC.

The chain carries TRBV6-1 and TRBJ2-7; D is ambiguous. Trimming took off 6 bases at V and 2 bases at J, with 14 bases between the two ends. This CDR3 comprises 14 residues. Germline V gene data show CDR1 as MNHNS and CDR2 as SASEGT. The CDR3 DNA reads as TGTGCCAGCAGACACGCCGACACTACCTACGAGCAGTACGTC. Translated: CASRHADTTYEQYV.

The chain joins TRBV27 to TRBJ2-7, with TRBD1 matching over 9 bases. The V gene end was trimmed by 5 bases and the J gene end by 2 bases; junction bases not matched to a gene: 10. Germline loops: CDR1 MNHEY, CDR2 SMNVEV (reference sequence). The CDR3 is 16 residues long. The CDR3 sequence: CASSMGRDRDTYEQYF. For the CDR3, the DNA is TGTGCCAGCAGTATGGGCCGGGACAGGGATACCTACGAGCAGTACTTC.

The gene calls are TRBV10-3 and TRBJ2-1, with D maybe TRBD2 (6 bases). Germline CDR1 is ENHRY and CDR2 is SYGVKD. The CDR3 extends over 13 amino acids. The CDR3 protein is CAGGRGANNEQFF. The CDR3 nucleotides are TGTGCGGGGGGTCGGGGAGCTAACAATGAGCAGTTCTTC.

The chain combines TRBV4-3 with TRBJ2-1, with 11 bases fitting TRBD2. Germline CDR1 reads LGHNA; CDR2 reads YSLEER. The CDR3 extends over 15 amino acids. J was trimmed by 5 bases and V by 0 bases; bases with no gene match: 0. The DNA of the CDR3 is TGCGCCAGCAGCCAAGATAGCGGGGGGGACAATGAGCAGTTCTTC. Its translation is CASSQDSGGDNEQFF.

The genes are TRBV28 and TRBJ1-5; D is uncertain. V was cut by 11 bases and J by 2 bases, with 13 bases left in between. Germline CDR1 MDHEN, CDR2 SYDVKM. The CDR3 consists of 13 residues. The CDR3 nucleotides are TGTGCCTGGTCTAGGAGGGGCAATCAGCCCCAGCATTTT. It yields the protein CAWSRRGNQPQHF.

The CDR3 here is CSVDTGDNQPQHF. The DNA for the CDR3 is TGCAGCGTTGATACAGGCGACAATCAGCCCCAGCATTTT. The chain links TRBV29-1 to TRBJ1-5, with a tentative D call TRBD1 (5 bases). Trimming took 3 bases from V and 3 from J, leaving 9 bases between them. The CDR3 is made up of 13 amino acids. Per germline, CDR1 SQVTM and CDR2 ANQGSEA.